One and the same sample provided the 3 T cell receptor beta chains below, sequenced in a study of beta chain features in type 1 diabetes. Isolated RNA was reverse transcribed in full, so expressed TCRB transcripts were sequenced. Using immunoSEQ multiplex PCR, the repertoire was profiled, and TCRdb retains in-frame clones only, with some absent. The top ten hold 0.6% to 0.85% of the sample, which has 150,000 or so clones, approximately 9.2% seen once. The sample comprised central memory CD4+ T cells from blood. All receptors come from a man between 18 and 29 years old in good health.

This clone was picked up a small number of times. This sequence joins TRBV7-9 and TRBJ1-4; D remains ambiguous. This CDR3 has 14 residues. The ends were cut back, 4 bases at V and 6 bases at J, with 12 bases in the middle. From germline, CDR1 is SEHNR and CDR2 FQNEAQ (reference sequence). The CDR3 nucleotides read TGTGCCAGCAGCTCTCTGGCTTTTGATGAAAAACTGTTTTTT. Translation gives CASSSLAFDEKLFF.

The sample holds a few counts of this clone. The chain employs TRBV18 and TRBJ2-3, with 8 bases aligning to TRBD1. The V gene's germline CDR1 is KGHSH and CDR2 LQKENI. This CDR3 contains 16 residues. The trim removed 3 bases at V and 0 bases at J, leaving 5 bases unmatched. This chain's CDR3 is CASSPLRQGSTDTQYF. CDR3 DNA: TGTGCCAGCTCACCCTTGAGACAGGGGAGCACAGATACGCAGTATTTT.

This clone was seen a handful of times. The chain links TRBV18 to TRBJ2-5; 8 nucleotides match TRBD1. This CDR3 has 16 amino acids. V lost 2 bases and J lost 0; bases outside the gene matches: 5. The V gene's germline CDR1 is KGHSH and CDR2 LQKENI. The CDR3 DNA sequence: TGTGCCAGCTCACCAGGACAGGGTCGTTACCAAGAGACCCAGTACTTC. As protein: CASSPGQGRYQETQYF.